The 15 T cell receptor beta chains below come from one sample, sequenced in a study of OX40 agonist ivuxolimab in advanced cancers. To prepare the library, the immunoSEQ multiplex PCR assay was applied. TCRdb stores this immuneACCESS table with in-frame sequences only. Part of the clones is absent; in the studies checked, under half of the shortfall reflects unresolved V genes, and no reason is known for the rest. The sample has 59,000 or so clones on record, 70% to 85% of them singletons. Over 3% of the sample is held by the ten biggest clonotypes. Here the sequenced sample was CD4+ or CD8+ T cells sorted from blood, taken in a trial of the OX40 agonist ivuxolimab. The source is an adult with an advanced solid tumor such as melanoma, head and neck, liver or kidney cancer.

This rearrangement joins TRBV6-5 to TRBJ1-1; a weak D match, TRBD1 (6 bases). The CDR3 contains 15 residues. In germline, CDR1 is MNHEY, CDR2 SVGAGI. Deletions cut 3 bases from V and 3 bases from J, with 14 bases between. CDR3 nucleotide sequence: TGTGCCAGCAGTTATGGACAGAGGGGAGACACTGAAGCTTTCTTT. This gives the protein CASSYGQRGDTEAFF.

This clone has just one count. The chain's CDR3 is CASSLGDRANNSPLHF. As DNA, the CDR3 is TGTGCCAGCAGCTTGGGAGACAGGGCCAATAATTCACCCCTCCACTTT. This chain joins TRBV5-5 and TRBJ1-6, with 7 bases identical to TRBD1. The J segment lost 5 bases and the V segment lost 0 bases, leaving 5 bases of the junction unmatched. The CDR3 extends over 16 amino acids. Germline-derived CDR1 and CDR2 are SGHKS and YYEKEE (reference sequence). Together with reference TRBV5-5 and TRBJ1-6, the CDR3 gives the full variable domain: DAGVTQSPTHLIKTRGQQVTLRCSPISGHKSVSWYQQVLGQGPQFIFQYYEKEERGRGNFPDRFSARQFPNYSSELNVNALLLGDSALYLCASSLGDRANNSPLHFGNGTRLTVT.

This chain joins TRBV5-1 and TRBJ2-1; D gene unclear. The CDR3 has 15 amino acids. CDR1 and CDR2 (germline): SGHRS, YFSETQ. V lost 2 bases, J lost 5 bases, and 14 bases lay in between. Here the CDR3 reads CASSFPPPENNEQFF. For the CDR3, the DNA is TGCGCCAGCAGCTTCCCCCCCCCGGAGAACAATGAGCAGTTCTTC.

V gene TRBV11-2 combines with J gene TRBJ1-2, with D perhaps TRBD1 (5 bases). The V end was cut by 1 base, the J end by 0 bases, with 9 bases between. Germline loops: CDR1 SGHAT, CDR2 FQNNGV. The CDR3 consists of 15 residues. In DNA, the CDR3 is TGTGCCAGCAGCTTAGTCTCCAGGGCTAACTATGGCTACACCTTC. Translated: CASSLVSRANYGYTF.

The genes are TRBV15 and TRBJ2-4; TRBD1 aligns across 7 bases. CDR1 LNHNV and CDR2 YYDKDF come from the germline V gene (reference sequence). With V trimmed by 2 bases and J by 3 bases, 4 bases remained unmatched. The CDR3 is 15 residues long. CDR3 loop: CATSRRGGGKNIQYF. DNA for the CDR3: TGTGCCACCAGCAGAAGAGGGGGCGGCAAAAACATTCAGTACTTC. Filled out from reference TRBV15 and TRBJ2-4, the complete variable domain reads DAMVIQNPRYQVTQFGKPVTLSCSQTLNHNVMYWYQQKSSQAPKLLFHYYDKDFNNEADTPDNFQSRRPNTSFCFLDIRSPGLGDTAMYLCATSRRGGGKNIQYFGAGTRLSVL.

Comment on this clone: The junction shows a germline mismatch at one end, possibly a read error. The chain employs TRBV10-3 and TRBJ1-5, with D hard to call. The CDR3 contains 13 residues. Germline assignment: CDR1 ENHRY and CDR2 SYGVKD. CDR3 residues: CASSYSRDQPQHF. The DNA of the CDR3 is TGTGCCAGCAGTTACTCGAGGGATCAGCCCCAGCATTTT.

The chain links TRBV5-1 to TRBJ1-6; a possible D gene is TRBD1 (5 bases). V shed 0 bases and J shed 0 bases, with 10 bases lying between them. Germline CDR1 and CDR2: SGHRS and YFSETQ. The CDR3 totals 17 residues. This CDR3 reads CASSLETASSYNSPLHF. Here the CDR3 DNA reads TGCGCCAGCAGCTTGGAGACAGCCAGCTCCTATAATTCACCCCTCCACTTT.

The chain is built from TRBV7-3 and TRBJ2-5; 8 bases map to TRBD2. Germline assignment: CDR1 SGHTA and CDR2 FQGTGA. The length of the CDR3 is 15 residues. Germline trimming cut 5 bases from V and 1 base from J; bases unmatched to any gene: 6. The CDR3 is CASSPSSGVQETQYF. CDR3 DNA: TGTGCCAGCAGCCCCAGTAGCGGGGTCCAAGAGACCCAGTACTTC.

V and J are TRBV27 and TRBJ2-1, with TRBD1 identical over 9 bases. The CDR3 runs to 16 residues. The ends lost 6 bases at V and 5 bases at J; junction bases unmatched: 11. The germline gives CDR1 MNHEY, CDR2 SMNVEV (reference sequence). The CDR3 region has the DNA TGTGCCAGCAGCTCCTTCGGGACAGGGCGGAACAATGAGCAGTTCTTC. It is translated as CASSSFGTGRNNEQFF.

This chain uses TRBV6-5 with TRBJ1-2; 10 positions agree with TRBD1. CDR3 length: 15 amino acids. V dropped 4 bases and J dropped 6; count of bases not matched to a gene: 8. Looked up from germline, CDR1 is MNHEY and CDR2 is SVGAGI. The CDR3: CASSSAGTGDNGYTF. CDR3 nucleotides: TGTGCCAGCAGTTCCGCCGGGACAGGGGACAATGGCTACACCTTC.

The chain employs TRBV27 and TRBJ2-7; D not resolved. Germline assignment: CDR1 MNHEY and CDR2 SMNVEV (reference sequence). The CDR3 extends over 13 amino acids. Trimming removed 4 bases from V and 1 base from J, with 8 bases in between. The DNA for the CDR3 is TGTGCCAGCAGTTACACGGGTTCCTACGAGCAGTACTTC. This codes for CASSYTGSYEQYF.

This chain joins TRBV5-6 and TRBJ2-2, with D possibly matching TRBD2 (6 bases). CDR1 SGHDT and CDR2 YYEEEE come from the germline V gene. The CDR3 extends over 14 amino acids. Trimming removed 0 bases from V and 7 bases from J, with 10 bases in between. CDR3 sequence (DNA): TGTGCCAGCAGCTTGGTAGGCGGGATCGGGGAGCTGTTTTTT. Its translation: CASSLVGGIGELFF.

V gene TRBV6-1 combines with J gene TRBJ2-3; no reliable D call. V gave up 4 bases and J gave up 8 bases, with 13 bases separating them. Germline assignment: CDR1 MNHNS and CDR2 SASEGT. This CDR3 spans 13 amino acids. The chain's CDR3 is CASSASQMVTQYF. The CDR3 DNA reads as TGTGCCAGCAGTGCCTCCCAAATGGTTACGCAGTATTTT.

The chain employs TRBV7-2 and TRBJ2-1; D gene ambiguous. CDR1 is SGHTA, CDR2 FQGNSA, per germline. The V end was cut by 5 bases, the J end by 0 bases, with 8 bases between. This CDR3 has 14 residues. The CDR3 sequence is CASSTTISYNEQFF. CDR3 coding DNA: TGTGCCAGCAGCACGACCATCTCCTACAATGAGCAGTTCTTC.

This clone was seen only once. The chain combines TRBV9 with TRBJ2-1, with TRBD2 matching 10 bases. The trim removed 2 bases at V and 8 bases at J, leaving 7 bases unmatched. CDR3 length: 15 residues. CDR1 is SGDLS and CDR2 is YYNGEE in the germline V gene. The CDR3 spells CASSVGTSVNHEQFF. The CDR3 nucleotides read TGTGCCAGCAGCGTTGGGACTAGCGTTAACCATGAGCAGTTCTTC.